This T cell receptor beta chain stems from a study of control samples from healthy donors and cancer patients. Trimming at V came to 2 bases and at J to 14 bases, leaving 4 bases not matched to a gene. This CDR3 spans 11 amino acids. Using immunoSEQ multiplex PCR, the repertoire was profiled, and TCRdb retains in-frame clones only, with some absent. The table includes 74,000 or so clones, about 88% detected once. The clonotype comes from a man over 45 in good health. This chain links TRBV12-3 or TRBV12-4 with TRBJ2-3, with 7 bases lining up with TRBD1. The sequencing input was blood. The CDR3 is CASSLLGTAYF. The CDR3, as DNA: TGTGCCAGCAGTTTATTAGGGACAGCGTATTTT.